The next 21 T cell receptor beta chains were all read from a single sample in a study of shared clonotypes between healthy human individuals. Sequencing used immunoSEQ multiplex PCR; TCRdb keeps in-frame clones, though not all of them. The sample holds some 1.4 million clones, around 95% seen once. Specimen: naive CD4+ T cells sorted from blood. The subset here: CD45RA+ positively selected. The receptor set was obtained from a man aged 25-40 years in good health.

This chain links TRBV5-1 with TRBJ2-7, with 7 bases that match TRBD1. Germline V gene data show CDR1 as SGHRS and CDR2 as YFSETQ. There are 15 residues in the CDR3. With 5 bases clipped from V and 0 bases from J, the junction kept 8 bases outside the gene matches. This CDR3 is CASRSGQDRSYEQYF. The CDR3 bases are TGCGCCAGCAGGAGCGGACAGGATCGCTCCTACGAGCAGTACTTC.

The chain employs TRBV28 and TRBJ2-4; D gene unclear. V lost 1 base and J 0 bases, leaving 4 bases between the germline ends. This CDR3 region has 14 residues. Germline V gene lookup returns CDR1 MDHEN and CDR2 SYDVKM. The CDR3 loop reads CASSLLLAKNIQYF. CDR3 DNA sequence: TGTGCCAGCAGTTTATTACTAGCCAAAAACATTCAGTACTTC. Together with reference TRBV28 and TRBJ2-4, the CDR3 gives the full variable domain: DVKVTQSSRYLVKRTGEKVFLECVQDMDHENMFWYRQDPGLGLRLIYFSYDVKMKEKGDIPEGYSVSREKKERFSLILESASTNQTSMYLCASSLLLAKNIQYFGAGTRLSVL.

This sequence joins TRBV30 and TRBJ2-1, with D maybe TRBD2 (6 bases). Germline CDR1 and CDR2: GTSNPN and SVGIG (reference sequence). Between the trimmed V and J ends, which lost 7 bases and 2 bases, there was a span of 15 bases. This CDR3 is 14 amino acids long. The CDR3 loop reads CALLPGAAYNEQFF. CDR3 in DNA: TGTGCCTTACTCCCGGGAGCTGCCTACAATGAGCAGTTCTTC. The entire variable domain, with the rest obtained from reference TRBV30 and TRBJ2-1, is as follows: SQTIHQWPATLVQPVGSPLSLECTVEGTSNPNLYWYRQAAGRGLQLLFYSVGIGQISSEVPQNLSASRPQDRQFILSSKKLLLSDSGFYLCALLPGAAYNEQFFGPGTRLTVL.

This clone showed up just once. The V call is TRBV7-8, the J call TRBJ2-2, with 14 bases identical to TRBD2. The J segment lost 6 bases and the V segment lost 5 bases, leaving 11 bases of the junction unmatched. The germline gives CDR1 SGHVS, CDR2 FQNEAQ. The CDR3 extends over 18 amino acids. The DNA of the CDR3 is TGTGCCAGCAGCAGAAGACTAGCGGGAGGGCCAAATCCCGGGGAGCTGTTTTTT. Translation gives CASSRRLAGGPNPGELFF.

This rearrangement joins TRBV27 to TRBJ2-7; 9 bases align to TRBD2. The germline V gene has CDR1 MNHEY and CDR2 SMNVEV (reference sequence). Trimming at V came to 4 bases and at J to 5 bases, leaving 12 bases not matched to a gene. The CDR3 spans 16 residues. The CDR3 sequence: CASSSPIAGGVDEQYF. CDR3 DNA sequence: TGTGCCAGCAGTTCCCCTATTGCGGGAGGGGTCGACGAGCAGTACTTC.

The chain joins TRBV29-1 to TRBJ2-5; TRBD2 might be the D (5 bases). This CDR3 contains 14 residues. V was pared by 5 bases and J by 0 bases, with 13 bases between. The germline V gene encodes CDR1 SQVTM and CDR2 ANQGSEA. CDR3 in DNA: TGCAGCGTTAAATCCCGGGGTAACCAAGAGACCCAGTACTTC. Encoded protein: CSVKSRGNQETQYF.

This clone showed up just once. The sample has other DNA sequences that encode this CDR3 too. The V gene is TRBV5-1, the J gene TRBJ2-3, with 7 bases aligning to TRBD2. CDR1 SGHRS and CDR2 YFSETQ come from the germline V gene. The CDR3 runs 15 residues. Losses at the gene ends were 6 bases for V and 1 base for J; bases not matched to a gene: 8. Here the CDR3 DNA reads TGCGCCAGCAATTGGGGAGGGCGTGGCACAGATACGCAGTATTTT. Its translation is CASNWGGRGTDTQYF.

DNA for the CDR3: TGTGCCAGCAGCTTGGACAGGGGAACAACCTACGAGCAGTACTTC. Residues: CASSLDRGTTYEQYF. The chain joins TRBV5-4 to TRBJ2-7, with 7 bases aligning to TRBD1. CDR1 and CDR2 (germline): SGHNT, YYREEE (reference sequence). Trimming removed 0 bases from V and 2 bases from J; junction bases left unmatched: 5. The CDR3 spans 15 residues.

This chain connects TRBV9 to TRBJ2-1; 7 bases match TRBD2. The CDR3 loop spans 14 amino acids. Germline V gene lookup returns CDR1 SGDLS and CDR2 YYNGEE. Trimming at V came to 2 bases and at J to 8 bases, leaving 7 bases not matched to a gene. CDR3 coding DNA: TGTGCCAGCAGCGTTGCGGGAGCCTCCCATGAGCAGTTCTTC. Its protein product is CASSVAGASHEQFF.

The chain combines TRBV5-4 with TRBJ1-1; maybe TRBD1 (5 bases). This CDR3 contains 16 residues. Germline CDR1 and CDR2: SGHNT and YYREEE (reference sequence). The germline V and J ends were trimmed by 4 bases and 0 bases, with 16 bases remaining between them. This CDR3 reads CASSPLGGSLNTEAFF. CDR3 coding DNA: TGTGCCAGCAGCCCGCTGGGGGGATCCTTGAACACTGAAGCTTTCTTT.

The chain is built from TRBV5-1 and TRBJ2-6; TRBD2 matches at 8 bases. V lost 4 bases and J lost 3; bases outside the gene matches: 9. Germline V gene data show CDR1 as SGHRS and CDR2 as YFSETQ. This CDR3 is 17 amino acids long. The CDR3 protein is CASSGSGITFGANVLTF. The CDR3 nucleotides are TGCGCCAGCAGCGGTAGCGGGATTACGTTTGGGGCCAACGTCCTGACTTTC.

The chain couples TRBV7-2 to TRBJ2-1; D might be TRBD1 (6 bases). Germline V lookup: CDR1 SGHTA, CDR2 FQGNSA. The CDR3 totals 14 residues. V was pared by 6 bases and J by 6 bases, with 15 bases between. Here the CDR3 reads CASRNNRVGNEQFF. In nucleotides, the CDR3 is TGTGCCAGCAGAAACAACAGGGTAGGCAATGAGCAGTTCTTC. Full variable domain (missing parts from reference TRBV7-2 and TRBJ2-1): GAGVSQSPSNKVTEKGKDVELRCDPISGHTALYWYRQSLGQGLEFLIYFQGNSAPDKSGLPSDRFSAERTGGSVSTLTIQRTQQEDSAVYLCASRNNRVGNEQFFGPGTRLTVL.

This clone was observed once. The genes are TRBV5-6 and TRBJ2-7; 7 nucleotides agree with TRBD1. The CDR3 is 15 residues long. Germline V gene sequence: CDR1 SGHDT, CDR2 YYEEEE. With 4 bases clipped from V and 3 bases from J, the junction kept 10 bases outside the gene matches. The CDR3 reads CASSPTAGTDYEQYF. The CDR3 DNA follows: TGTGCCAGCAGCCCTACCGCCGGGACAGACTACGAGCAGTACTTC.

This clone was counted between two and nine times. The chain uses TRBV5-1 and TRBJ1-4; a weak D match, TRBD1 (5 bases). V was pared by 4 bases and J by 5 bases, with 9 bases between. This CDR3 has 13 amino acids. Germline CDR1 reads SGHRS; CDR2 reads YFSETQ. Here the CDR3 DNA reads TGCGCCAGCAGCAGGGGCGACAATGAAAAACTGTTTTTT. The encoded protein is CASSRGDNEKLFF.

The rearrangement joins TRBV1 to TRBJ1-4; the table's D call, TRBD1, has no DNA check behind it. TRBV1 is assigned pseudogene status. This CDR3 comprises 16 residues. The DNA for the CDR3 is TGCACCAGCAGCCATGTGGGACAGGCAACTAATGAAAAACTGTTTTTT. Residues: CTSSHVGQATNEKLFF.

The J gene is TRBJ2-3, the V gene TRBV5-4; TRBD2 agrees at 15 bases. CDR3 length: 16 amino acids. CDR1 and CDR2 from the germline V gene are SGHNT and YYREEE (reference sequence). The ends lost 4 bases at V and 6 bases at J; junction bases unmatched: 6. CDR3: CASSTRTSGRVDTQYF. CDR3 DNA sequence: TGTGCCAGCAGCACCCGGACTAGCGGGAGGGTGGATACGCAGTATTTT.

The rearrangement uses TRBV6-5 and TRBJ1-1; D gene unclear. In germline, CDR1 is MNHEY, CDR2 SVGAGI. CDR3 length: 13 residues. The V and J ends lost 4 bases and 1 base respectively, with 7 bases between them. The CDR3 nucleotides read TGTGCCAGCAGTTTGGGGAAGAACACTGAAGCTTTCTTT. It codes for CASSLGKNTEAFF.

CDR3 in amino acids: CASSLGKSGQGAKETQYF. The CDR3 DNA follows: TGTGCCAGCAGCTTAGGGAAATCGGGACAGGGGGCAAAGGAGACCCAGTACTTC. This chain joins TRBV11-3 and TRBJ2-5; 12 positions agree with TRBD1. The CDR3 is 18 residues long. Germline V gives CDR1 SGHNT, CDR2 YENEEA. Trimming cost V 1 base and J 5 bases; bases outside gene matches: 11.

This chain connects TRBV27 to TRBJ2-3; the match to TRBD2 covers 10 bases. Per the germline V gene, CDR1 is MNHEY and CDR2 is SMNVEV (reference sequence). This CDR3 spans 19 amino acids. J gave up 2 bases and V 7 bases, and 18 bases lay outside the gene matches. The CDR3 protein is CASTLRASGSPRYTDTQYF. CDR3 bases: TGTGCCAGCACCCTTAGGGCTAGCGGGAGTCCCCGATACACAGATACGCAGTATTTT.

This chain connects TRBV18 to TRBJ2-1; 8 nucleotides match TRBD2. The CDR3 loop spans 16 amino acids. CDR1 and CDR2 from the germline V gene are KGHSH and LQKENI. The V segment lost 1 base and the J segment 1 base; nucleotides outside the gene matches: 3. CDR3 nucleotide sequence: TGTGCCAGCTCACCACTAAGCGGGAGTTCCTACAATGAGCAGTTCTTC. Amino acid sequence: CASSPLSGSSYNEQFF.

Concerning this clone: Other DNA sequences of this sample code for an identical CDR3. The chain joins TRBV11-3 to TRBJ2-1; TRBD2 aligns across 7 bases. This CDR3 comprises 15 residues. V was clipped by 8 bases and J by 0 bases; unmatched bases: 7. The V gene's germline CDR1 is SGHNT and CDR2 YENEEA. CDR3 residues: CASSSGGSSYNEQFF. The CDR3 DNA sequence: TGTGCCAGCTCTAGCGGAGGAAGCTCCTACAATGAGCAGTTCTTC.